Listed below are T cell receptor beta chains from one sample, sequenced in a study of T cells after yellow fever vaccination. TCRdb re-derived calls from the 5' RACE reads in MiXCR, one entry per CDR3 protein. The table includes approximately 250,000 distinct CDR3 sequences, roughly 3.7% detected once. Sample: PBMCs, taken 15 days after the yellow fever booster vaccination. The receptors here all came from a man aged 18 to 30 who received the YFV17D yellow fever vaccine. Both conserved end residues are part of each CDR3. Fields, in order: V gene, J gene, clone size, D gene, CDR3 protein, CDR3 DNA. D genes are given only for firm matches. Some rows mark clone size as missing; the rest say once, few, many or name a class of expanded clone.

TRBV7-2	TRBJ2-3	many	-	CASSQGGNRAQYF	TGTGCCAGCTCACAGGGCGGGAATCGTGCGCAGTATTTT
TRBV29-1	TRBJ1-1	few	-	CSVGTEYTEAFF	TGCAGCGTTGGGACAGAGTACACTGAAGCTTTCTTT
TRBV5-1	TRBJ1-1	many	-	CASTPGTGETEAFF	TGCGCCAGCACTCCCGGCACAGGCGAAACTGAAGCTTTCTTT
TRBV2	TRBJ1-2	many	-	CASSDAAGYGYTF	TGTGCCAGCAGTGATGCGGCAGGCTATGGCTACACCTTC
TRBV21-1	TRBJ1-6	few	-	CASSPLRGPQVGLHF	TGTGCCAGCAGCCCCCTAAGGGGACCTCAAGTCGGCCTCCACTTT
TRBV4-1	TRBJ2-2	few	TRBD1	CASSRGQGYSGELFF	TGCGCCAGCAGCCGCGGACAGGGATATTCCGGGGAGCTGTTTTTT
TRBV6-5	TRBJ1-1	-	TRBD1	CASSRDRGSAEAFF	TGTGCCAGCAGTCGGGACAGGGGGTCGGCTGAAGCTTTCTTT
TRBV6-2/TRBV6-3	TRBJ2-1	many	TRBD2	CASSYFETSDEQFF	TGTGCCAGCAGTTACTTCGAGACTAGCGATGAGCAGTTCTTC
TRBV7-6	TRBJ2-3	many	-	CASSPPGADTQYF	TGTGCCAGCAGCCCGCCCGGGGCAGATACGCAGTATTTT
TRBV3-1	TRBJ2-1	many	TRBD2	CASSRGAGYNEQFF	TGTGCCAGCAGCCGAGGAGCGGGGTACAATGAGCAGTTCTTC
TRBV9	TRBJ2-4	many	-	CASSASTWNIQYF	TGTGCCAGCAGCGCCTCGACTTGGAACATTCAGTACTTC
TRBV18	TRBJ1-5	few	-	CASSPRSRDQPQHF	TGTGCCAGCTCACCACGGTCTAGGGATCAGCCCCAGCATTTT
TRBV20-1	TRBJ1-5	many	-	CSARGYGQPQHF	TGCAGTGCTAGAGGGTACGGGCAGCCCCAGCATTTT
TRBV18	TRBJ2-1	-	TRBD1	CASSPTGTGGYEQFF	TGTGCCAGCTCACCAACCGGGACAGGGGGCTATGAGCAGTTCTTC
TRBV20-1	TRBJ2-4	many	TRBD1	CSAEGQALYF	TGCAGTGCTGAGGGACAGGCTTTGTACTTC
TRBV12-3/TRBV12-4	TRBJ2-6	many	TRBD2	CASSPIGGARYSGANVLTF	TGTGCCAGCAGTCCTATCGGGGGGGCTCGCTACTCTGGGGCCAACGTCCTGACTTTC
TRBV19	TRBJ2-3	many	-	CASSTVTPDTQYF	TGTGCCAGTAGTACAGTCACCCCAGATACGCAGTATTTT
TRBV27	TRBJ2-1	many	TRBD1	CASSLEGQLYNEQFF	TGTGCCAGCAGTCTCGAGGGACAGTTGTACAATGAGCAGTTCTTC
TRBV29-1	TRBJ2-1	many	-	CSVEAIVADTYNEQFF	TGCAGCGTTGAGGCTATCGTGGCCGATACCTACAATGAGCAGTTCTTC
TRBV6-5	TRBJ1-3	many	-	CASSKDDNSGNTIYF	TGTGCCAGCAGTAAAGATGACAACTCTGGAAACACCATATATTTT
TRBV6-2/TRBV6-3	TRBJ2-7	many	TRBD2	CASRGTSGLEQYF	TGTGCCAGCAGGGGGACTAGCGGTCTCGAGCAGTACTTC
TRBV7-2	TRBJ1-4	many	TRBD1	CASSLRRQGALTNEKLFF	TGTGCCAGCAGCTTAAGGAGACAGGGGGCGCTTACTAATGAAAAACTGTTTTTT
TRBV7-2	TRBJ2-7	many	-	CASSAFYEQYF	TGTGCCAGCAGCGCGTTCTACGAGCAGTACTTC
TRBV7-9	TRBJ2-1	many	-	CASSSGTWTTPSYNEQFF	TGTGCCAGCAGCTCAGGGACCTGGACCACCCCGTCATACAATGAGCAGTTCTTC
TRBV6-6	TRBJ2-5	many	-	CASSYSDRETQYF	TGTGCCAGCAGTTACTCGGATAGAGAGACCCAGTACTTC
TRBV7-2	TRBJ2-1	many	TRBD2	CASSQGLAGSYNEQFF	TGTGCCAGCAGCCAGGGACTAGCGGGTTCCTACAATGAGCAGTTCTTC
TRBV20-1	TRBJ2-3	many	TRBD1	CSAGDRGFTDTQYF	TGCAGTGCTGGAGACAGGGGTTTTACAGATACGCAGTATTTT
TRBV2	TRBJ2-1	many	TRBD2	CASSHSGDSYNEQFF	TGTGCCAGCAGCCATAGCGGGGACTCCTACAATGAGCAGTTCTTC
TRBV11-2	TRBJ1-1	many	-	CASSLDRGSGTEAFF	TGTGCCAGCAGCTTAGATAGGGGGTCGGGCACTGAAGCTTTCTTT
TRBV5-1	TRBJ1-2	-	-	CASSLGGGAQRTSGYTF	TGCGCCAGCAGCTTGGGGGGGGGTGCCCAAAGGACCTCTGGCTACACCTTC
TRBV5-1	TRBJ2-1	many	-	CASSSGIEGNEQFF	TGCGCCAGCAGCTCGGGGATAGAGGGCAATGAGCAGTTCTTC
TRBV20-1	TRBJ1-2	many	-	CSASGPAPNYGYTF	TGCAGTGCTTCCGGGCCAGCTCCTAACTATGGCTACACCTTC
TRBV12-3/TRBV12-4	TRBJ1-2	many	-	CASSLEGSGYTF	TGTGCCAGCAGTTTAGAGGGGTCTGGCTACACCTTC
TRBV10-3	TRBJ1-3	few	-	CAISEVVAGNTIYF	TGTGCCATCAGTGAGGTGGTAGCTGGAAACACCATATATTTT
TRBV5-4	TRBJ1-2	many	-	CASSLSQSYGYTF	TGTGCCAGCAGCTTGTCCCAGAGCTATGGCTACACCTTC
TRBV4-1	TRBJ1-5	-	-	CASSQDGGRGNQPQHF	TGCGCCAGCAGCCAAGATGGGGGTCGGGGAAATCAGCCCCAGCATTTT
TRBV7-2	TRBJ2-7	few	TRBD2	CASSSTPLAGGREQYF	TGTGCCAGCAGCTCAACCCCCCTAGCGGGGGGTAGGGAGCAGTACTTC
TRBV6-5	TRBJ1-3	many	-	CASSYGQVSGNTIYF	TGTGCCAGCAGTTACGGCCAGGTGTCTGGAAACACCATATATTTT
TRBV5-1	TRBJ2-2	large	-	CASSPGMNTGELFF	TGCGCCAGCAGCCCAGGAATGAACACCGGGGAGCTGTTTTTT
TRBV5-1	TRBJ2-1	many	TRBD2	CANPLPQRGGSYNEQFF	TGCGCCAACCCGCTTCCCCAGCGGGGGGGCTCTTACAATGAGCAGTTCTTC
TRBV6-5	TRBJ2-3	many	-	CASSYSRGFADTQYF	TGTGCCAGCAGTTACTCGAGGGGGTTCGCAGATACGCAGTATTTT
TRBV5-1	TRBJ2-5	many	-	CASTSKAEYQETQYF	TGCGCCAGCACCTCAAAAGCAGAGTACCAAGAGACCCAGTACTTC
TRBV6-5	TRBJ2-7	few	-	CASSSPTTYEQYF	TGTGCCAGCAGTTCCCCTACTACCTACGAGCAGTACTTC
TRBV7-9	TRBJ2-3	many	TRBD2	CASTSAGTDTQYF	TGTGCCAGCACCTCAGCGGGGACAGATACGCAGTATTTT
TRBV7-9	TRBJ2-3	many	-	CASSFNRGTDTQYF	TGTGCCAGCAGCTTTAACAGGGGCACAGATACGCAGTATTTT
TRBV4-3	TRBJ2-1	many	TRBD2	CASSQSPGRGGVEQFF	TGCGCCAGCAGCCAATCCCCGGGGCGGGGGGGCGTTGAGCAGTTCTTC
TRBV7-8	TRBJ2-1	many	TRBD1	CASSFDRGFSEQFF	TGTGCCAGCAGCTTTGACAGGGGGTTTAGTGAGCAGTTCTTC
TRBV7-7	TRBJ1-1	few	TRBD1	CAVWDRGNTEAFF	TGTGCCGTCTGGGACAGGGGGAACACTGAAGCTTTCTTT
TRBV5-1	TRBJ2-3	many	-	CASSFRLTDTQYF	TGCGCCAGCAGCTTTAGACTGACAGATACGCAGTATTTT
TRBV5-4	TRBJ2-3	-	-	CASSAGTDASTDTQYF	TGTGCCAGCAGCGCGGGGACGGATGCTAGCACAGATACGCAGTATTTT
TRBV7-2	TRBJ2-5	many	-	CASSPRAGTETQYF	TGTGCCAGCAGCCCACGGGCGGGGACAGAGACCCAGTACTTC
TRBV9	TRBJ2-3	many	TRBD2	CASSHEGTSGGTDTQYF	TGTGCCAGCAGCCACGAAGGGACTAGCGGGGGGACAGATACGCAGTATTTT
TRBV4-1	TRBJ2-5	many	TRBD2	CASSQAAGEETQYF	TGCGCCAGCAGCCAAGCGGCGGGGGAAGAGACCCAGTACTTC
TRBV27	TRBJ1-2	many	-	CASSLNSRGGRYTF	TGTGCCAGCAGTTTAAATTCCAGGGGAGGTCGCTACACCTTC